The rows below give T cell receptor beta chains drawn from one sample of a study of cytomegalovirus exposure and HLA in healthy donors. Here immunoSEQ multiplex PCR was the method, and the copy in TCRdb shows in-frame clones only, minus some. The sample contains over 50,000 clones, about two thirds of which appear only once. The source material was PBMCs. These receptors were collected from a man in his forties in good health and CMV-seropositive. Both conserved end residues are part of each CDR3. D genes are given only for firm matches. Only part of the rows carry a size: once, few, many, or a class if the clone is expanded.

J | size | D | V | DNA | CDR3
TRBJ2-7 | - | - | TRBV7-2 | TGTGCCAGCAGCTTTCGGGGGTTCGGCGAGCAGTACTTC | CASSFRGFGEQYF
TRBJ1-4 | - | - | TRBV30 | TGTGCCTGGAGTATGAGGAAGAAGAACGAAAAACTGTTTTTT | CAWSMRKKNEKLFF
TRBJ1-5 | - | TRBD1 | TRBV4-1 | TGCGCCAGCAGCCAAGATGACCAGGGGGTTTTGCAGCCCCAGCATTTT | CASSQDDQGVLQPQHF
TRBJ2-5 | - | TRBD1 | TRBV19 | TGTGCCAGCTCCCCTCCCGGGACAGGGATAGAGACCCAGTACTTC | CASSPPGTGIETQYF
TRBJ2-1 | - | TRBD1 | TRBV2 | TGTGCCAGCAGTGCGGACAGGGAGTCTGAGCAGTTCTTC | CASSADRESEQFF
TRBJ1-2 | - | TRBD1 | TRBV7-9 | TGTGCCAGCAGCTTAGGAGTTCGGTTGGACAGGCACTATGGCTACACCTTC | CASSLGVRLDRHYGYTF
TRBJ1-6 | - | - | TRBV4-1 | TGCGCCAGCGGGACAATCTTTTCACCCCTCCACTTT | CASGTIFSPLHF
TRBJ2-1 | few | TRBD2 | TRBV15 | TGTGCCACCAGCAGGACCGGGACTAGCGGGAGCTCCTACAATGAGCAGTTCTTC | CATSRTGTSGSSYNEQFF
TRBJ2-1 | - | TRBD1 | TRBV27 | TGTGCCAGCAGTATAGGACAGGGGTCGGTTTTTTACAATGAGCAGTTCTTC | CASSIGQGSVFYNEQFF
TRBJ2-4 | - | - | TRBV6-1 | TGTGCCAGCAGTGAAGTGGCGGGAAGGGCCAAAAACATTCAGTACTTC | CASSEVAGRAKNIQYF
TRBJ2-3 | - | - | TRBV2 | TGTGCCAGCAGTGGTGCGGGGGCGCGTATAGGTACGCAGTATTTT | CASSGAGARIGTQYF
TRBJ2-1 | few | - | TRBV9 | TGTGCCAGCAGCGTCGGGATAGGGTCCTACAATGAGCAGTTCTTC | CASSVGIGSYNEQFF
TRBJ2-7 | - | TRBD2 | TRBV4-1 | TGCGCCAGCAGCCAAGTGGCTAGCGGGGAGTACGAGCAGTACTTC | CASSQVASGEYEQYF
TRBJ2-2 | few | TRBD1 | TRBV27 | TGTGCCAGCAGTTTAAAGGGACAGGGTGGCGCCGGGGAGCTGTTTTTT | CASSLKGQGGAGELFF
TRBJ1-5 | - | - | TRBV6-1 | TGTGCCAGCAGACAGACTATTAGCAATCAGCCCCAGCATTTT | CASRQTISNQPQHF
TRBJ2-1 | few | TRBD1 | TRBV14 | TGTGCCAGCACCGACAGGGGGTTCCCTTTCAATGAGCAGTTCTTC | CASTDRGFPFNEQFF
TRBJ1-4 | - | TRBD1 | TRBV6-1 | TGTGCCAGCAGTGAAAAGGGTGGGGACAGGGGGACAACTAATGAAAAACTGTTTTTT | CASSEKGGDRGTTNEKLFF
TRBJ1-2 | - | TRBD1 | TRBV6-1 | TGTGCCAGCAGTGTTTTGAGGACAGGGGGAAACTATGGCTACACCTTC | CASSVLRTGGNYGYTF
TRBJ2-7 | once | TRBD2 | TRBV5-6 | TGTGCCAGCACCGTAGCGGGGACCTACGAGCAGTACTTC | CASTVAGTYEQYF
TRBJ2-3 | - | TRBD2 | TRBV2 | TGTGCCGCGAGGGTGGCTAGCGGGAGATTAGATACGCAGTATTTT | CAARVASGRLDTQYF
TRBJ2-1 | - | TRBD2 | TRBV5-4 | TGTGCCAGCAGCTTGACTAGCGGGGGAAGCTCCTACAATGAGCAGTTCTTC | CASSLTSGGSSYNEQFF
TRBJ2-5 | - | - | TRBV6-1 | TGTGCCAGCAGCCCACAAGAGACCCAGTACTTC | CASSPQETQYF
TRBJ1-5 | - | TRBD1 | TRBV19 | TGTGCCAGTATTTCAGGGGGTAATCAGCCCCAGCATTTT | CASISGGNQPQHF
TRBJ1-5 | - | - | TRBV28 | TGTGCCAGTTATAGCAATCAGCCCCAGCATTTT | CASYSNQPQHF
TRBJ2-5 | - | - | TRBV5-1 | TGCGCCAGCAGCTCGTCGGCAGGGCCCGGGGAGACCCAGTACTTC | CASSSSAGPGETQYF
TRBJ1-5 | - | - | TRBV18 | TGTGCCAGCTCACCAGTTAGATCGGGCCAGGGCCAGCATTTT | CASSPVRSGQGQHF
TRBJ2-5 | - | TRBD2 | TRBV5-1 | TGCGCCAGCAGCTCAAGCCTAGCGGGAAAGACCCAGTACTTC | CASSSSLAGKTQYF
TRBJ2-2 | - | - | TRBV7-2 | TGTGCCAGCAGCTTAAGCCGGACTGCCGGGGAGCTGTTTTTT | CASSLSRTAGELFF
TRBJ2-1 | - | TRBD2 | TRBV10-3 | TGTGCCATCAGTGGGGCTAGCGGGAGATCGGGCAATGAGCAGTTCTTC | CAISGASGRSGNEQFF
TRBJ1-4 | - | - | TRBV4-3 | TGCGCCAGCAGCCAAGGTCTAAAGACTGCAACTAATGAAAAACTGTTTTTT | CASSQGLKTATNEKLFF
TRBJ1-2 | - | TRBD1 | TRBV6-5 | TGTGCCAGCAGCCAAACAGGGGCCTATGGCTACACCTTC | CASSQTGAYGYTF
TRBJ1-3 | once | - | TRBV29-1 | TGCAGCGTGGGAGGGGAAGGGGTCGGAAACACCATATATTTT | CSVGGEGVGNTIYF
TRBJ2-2 | few | TRBD2 | TRBV11-2 | TGTGCCAGCAGCTTAGCGGTAGCGGGCACCGGGGAGCTGTTTTTT | CASSLAVAGTGELFF
TRBJ1-1 | once | - | TRBV30 | TGTGCCTGGAGGGGGGAGGGGCTAGCTTTCTTT | CAWRGEGLAFF
TRBJ1-2 | few | TRBD1 | TRBV19 | TGTGCCAGTAGTATCCGCCGAGGGGGCGGAACCTATGGCTACACCTTC | CASSIRRGGGTYGYTF
TRBJ2-2 | - | - | TRBV7-2 | TGTGCCAGCAGCTTAGACGGTTACACCGGGGAGCTGTTTTTT | CASSLDGYTGELFF
TRBJ2-5 | - | - | TRBV11-1 | TGTGCCAGCAGCTTAGCCGCGACTATAAAGGAGACCCAGTACTTC | CASSLAATIKETQYF
TRBJ2-2 | - | TRBD2 | TRBV2 | TGTGCCAGCACTTGGACTAGGGACACCGGGGAGCTGTTTTTT | CASTWTRDTGELFF
TRBJ1-1 | - | TRBD1 | TRBV7-9 | TGTGCCAGCAGCCCGGGACAGGTTAGAATGAACACTGAAGCTTTCTTT | CASSPGQVRMNTEAFF
TRBJ1-5 | - | - | TRBV7-6 | TGTGCCAGCAGCTTGACAGGCAATCAGCCCCAGCATTTT | CASSLTGNQPQHF
TRBJ2-5 | - | - | TRBV6-6 | TGTGCCAGCAGCCCTCTGGGGGGTGGGGAGACCCAGTACTTC | CASSPLGGGETQYF
TRBJ2-7 | - | - | TRBV25-1 | TGTGCCAGCAGTGAAGGTGCCTCCTACGAGCAGTACTTC | CASSEGASYEQYF
TRBJ2-1 | - | TRBD2 | TRBV7-2 | TGTGCCAGCCGATCGGGACTACTCTCCTACAATGAGCAGTTCTTC | CASRSGLLSYNEQFF
TRBJ1-1 | - | - | TRBV19 | TGTGCCAGTAGTATACTTAACTCGCTAGTGAACACTGAAGCTTTCTTT | CASSILNSLVNTEAFF
TRBJ2-1 | once | TRBD2 | TRBV11-3 | TGTGCCAGCAGCCCAACTAGCGGGAGTTTGGTTGGTGAGCAGTTCTTC | CASSPTSGSLVGEQFF
TRBJ1-6 | once | - | TRBV28 | TGTGCCAGCTGGGGGGACCAAAATTCACCCCTCCACTTT | CASWGDQNSPLHF
TRBJ2-3 | - | TRBD2 | TRBV27 | TGTGCCAGCAGTTTATCTAGCGGGAGGGTCGATACGCAGTATTTT | CASSLSSGRVDTQYF
TRBJ2-1 | - | TRBD2 | TRBV19 | TGTGCCAGTAGAGGGGGACTAGCGGGACTGAGCTCCTACAATGAGCAGTTCTTC | CASRGGLAGLSSYNEQFF
TRBJ2-2 | - | TRBD2 | TRBV7-9 | TGTGCCAGCAGCCCTACACGGCGGGAGAGGGGCACCGGGGAGCTGTTTTTT | CASSPTRRERGTGELFF
TRBJ2-3 | - | - | TRBV25-1 | TGTGCCAGCAGTTATGAGGCAGGGTTAGGTCCAGATACGCAGTATTTT | CASSYEAGLGPDTQYF
TRBJ2-7 | - | - | TRBV30 | TGTGCCTGGAGTGCGGTGCCCTCCTACGAGCAGTACTTC | CAWSAVPSYEQYF